Below, 29 T cell receptor beta chains from the same sample are listed, as sequenced in a study of vaccination and CD4 T cells after COVID-19. These receptors have no identified antigens. The treatment: approximately nine-day PBMC culture with coronavirus spike peptide pools or control peptides (ViraFEST assay). The Oncomine TCR Beta short-read assay was what sequenced the DNA obtained from cultured CD4+ T cells. TCRdb called the PCR reads again in MiXCR, with one record for every CDR3 protein. The table lists over 10,000 distinct CDR3 sequences, 75% to 85% of them singletons. Sequenced sample: CD4+ T cells from blood, cultured in vitro. These receptors all come from a human donor who had recovered from COVID-19.

V gene TRBV6-2 or TRBV6-3 combines with J gene TRBJ2-7, with TRBD1 matching 8 bases. This CDR3 has 17 residues. The germline CDR1 and CDR2 sequences are MNHEY and SVGEGT. J lost 4 bases, V lost 0 bases, and 11 bases had no gene match. The CDR3 DNA sequence: TGTGCCAGCAGTTACTCGAATCACAGGGGGGCAACATACGAGCAGTACTTC. This translates into CASSYSNHRGATYEQYF.

The V call is TRBV20-1, the J call TRBJ1-4; TRBD1 matches 11 bases. The CDR3 spans 16 residues. Germline V lookup: CDR1 DFQATT, CDR2 SNEGSKA (reference sequence). V lost 4 bases to trimming and J lost 8 bases; unmatched junction nucleotides: 12. The CDR3: CSATRDRGVFGEKLFF. As DNA, the CDR3 is TGCAGTGCTACCCGGGACAGGGGGGTATTCGGGGAAAAACTGTTTTTT.

The rearrangement links TRBV28 to TRBJ1-2, with a tentative D call TRBD1 (5 bases). V shed 6 bases and J shed 0 bases, with 14 bases lying between them. The CDR3 has 15 residues. Germline lookup yields CDR1 MDHEN and CDR2 SYDVKM. DNA of the CDR3: TGTGCCAGCAGGCCCGGGACCGCGACTAACTATGGCTACACCTTC. This translates into CASRPGTATNYGYTF.

Concerning this clonotype itself: Because the CDR3's place on the DNA is in doubt, the DNA is left out and the CDR3 is given as listed by TCRdb. The CDR3 region is CASSGHFGNQPQHF. This sequence joins TRBV28 and TRBJ1-5. From its first to its last residue, the CDR3 has 14 amino acids. Germline loops: CDR1 MDHEN, CDR2 SYDVKM.

The rearrangement joins TRBV20-1 to TRBJ1-2; D uncertain. This CDR3 comprises 15 residues. Germline V lookup: CDR1 DFQATT, CDR2 SNEGSKA (reference sequence). Trimming shortened V by 0 bases and J by 8 bases, and 19 bases separated the two germline ends. CDR3 sequence reads: CSARDSGNVSKGYTF. The CDR3 DNA sequence: TGCAGTGCTAGAGATTCGGGGAATGTATCGAAAGGCTACACCTTC.

This clonotype was picked up a small number of times. The chain is built from TRBV20-1 and TRBJ1-2; a possible D gene is TRBD1 (6 bases). The V and J ends lost 4 bases and 0 bases respectively, with 21 bases between them. The CDR3 is made up of 17 amino acids. Germline V gives CDR1 DFQATT, CDR2 SNEGSKA (reference sequence). CDR3 nucleotide sequence: TGCAGTGCTACCTCGACAGGTTCTTACTTAGCTAACTATGGCTACACCTTC. This translates into CSATSTGSYLANYGYTF.

This chain links TRBV30 with TRBJ1-2; maybe TRBD1 (6 bases). CDR1 and CDR2 (germline): GTSNPN, SVGIG (reference sequence). The CDR3 runs 13 residues. Deletions cut 0 bases from V and 8 bases from J, with 13 bases between. The CDR3 coding sequence is TGTGCCTGGAGTGTTTCCAGGGGTAAGGGCTACACCTTC. Protein product: CAWSVSRGKGYTF.

J is TRBJ1-5 and V is TRBV20-1; a weak D match, TRBD1 (6 bases). V was trimmed by 6 bases and J by 2 bases, leaving 11 bases between them. CDR1 is DFQATT and CDR2 is SNEGSKA in the germline V gene (reference sequence). The CDR3 has 13 amino acids. CDR3 coding DNA: TGCAGTGCCAGGGGCGGGGGCAATCAGCCCCAGCATTTT. Protein sequence: CSARGGGNQPQHF.

The chain uses TRBV20-1 and TRBJ1-5, with D possibly TRBD1 on 5 matching bases. Germline CDR1 is DFQATT and CDR2 is SNEGSKA (reference sequence). Trimming removed 4 bases at V and 4 bases at J, with 17 bases between. This CDR3 spans 15 amino acids. The chain's CDR3 is CSATNGPRENQPQHF. CDR3 coding DNA: TGCAGTGCTACGAACGGACCCAGGGAAAATCAGCCCCAGCATTTT.

As concerns this clonotype: The junction departs from the called germline gene at one end, perhaps through a read error. The V call is TRBV27, the J call TRBJ1-5, with unresolved D. Germline V lookup: CDR1 MNHEY, CDR2 SMNVEV (reference sequence). The CDR3 loop spans 15 amino acids. CDR3 loop: CVSSPNRAENQPQHF. CDR3 nucleotide sequence: TGTGTCAGCAGTCCCAATAGGGCGGAGAATCAGCCCCAGCATTTT.

The V and J genes are TRBV7-9 and TRBJ2-5; TRBD1 agrees at 11 bases. Germline trimming cut 5 bases from V and 4 bases from J; bases unmatched to any gene: 6. The CDR3 is made up of 15 amino acids. The germline gives CDR1 SEHNR, CDR2 FQNEAQ (reference sequence). DNA for the CDR3: TGTGCCAGCAGCCCGGGACAGGGGGTTGGAGAGACCCAGTACTTC. Amino acid sequence: CASSPGQGVGETQYF.

This chain joins TRBV20-1 and TRBJ1-1, with no clear D. Trimming took off 5 bases at V and 1 base at J, with 17 bases between the two ends. Germline V gene lookup returns CDR1 DFQATT and CDR2 SNEGSKA (reference sequence). The CDR3 totals 15 residues. The CDR3 nucleotides read TGCAGTGCTCGCCAAGCTTCAGGTAGGAACACTGAAGCTTTCTTT. Its translation is CSARQASGRNTEAFF.

The table lists this clonotype with a few counts. This rearrangement joins TRBV20-1 to TRBJ2-3; the D gene could be TRBD1 or TRBD2 (7 bases each). The ends were cut back, 5 bases at V and 3 bases at J, with 18 bases in the middle. This CDR3 spans 15 amino acids. Germline loops: CDR1 DFQATT, CDR2 SNEGSKA (reference sequence). The CDR3 region is CSAYQRDSATDTQYF. The DNA for the CDR3 is TGCAGTGCTTACCAGCGGGACAGTGCGACAGATACGCAGTATTTT.

The chain carries TRBV7-9 and TRBJ1-5; a possible D gene is TRBD1 (6 bases). Trimming took off 1 base at V and 2 bases at J, with 12 bases between the two ends. This CDR3 region has 16 residues. The V gene's germline CDR1 is SEHNR and CDR2 FQNEAQ (reference sequence). This CDR3 is CASSLGGGAGNQPQHF. As DNA, the CDR3 is TGTGCCAGCAGCTTAGGGGGGGGGGCGGGCAATCAGCCCCAGCATTTT.

This chain uses TRBV19 with TRBJ1-5; D gene unclear. CDR1 and CDR2 from the germline V gene are LNHDA and SQIVND (reference sequence). Trimming removed 8 bases from V and 7 bases from J, with 9 bases in between. CDR3 length equals 11 residues. The CDR3 nucleotides are TGTGCCAGTTCGTTCAGCCAGCCCCAGCATTTT. Its protein is CASSFSQPQHF. Drawing the rest from reference TRBV19 and TRBJ1-5, the complete variable domain is DGGITQSPKYLFRKEGQNVTLSCEQNLNHDAMYWYRQDPGQGLRLIYYSQIVNDFQKGDIAEGYSVSREKKESFPLTVTSAQKNPTAFYLCASSFSQPQHFGDGTRLSIL.

The chain couples TRBV7-9 to TRBJ1-1; D gene unclear. The V gene's germline CDR1 is SEHNR and CDR2 FQNEAQ (reference sequence). The V end lost 5 bases, the J end lost 6 bases, and 10 bases lay between the germline ends. CDR3 length equals 12 residues. CDR3 protein: CASSPPVSEAFF. DNA for the CDR3: TGTGCCAGCAGCCCCCCGGTCTCTGAAGCTTTCTTT.

The chain uses TRBV9 and TRBJ2-1, with D uncertain. V gave up 3 bases and J gave up 0 bases, with 4 bases separating them. Germline V lookup: CDR1 SGDLS, CDR2 YYNGEE. This CDR3 is 13 amino acids long. CDR3 protein: CASSGVSYNEQFF. CDR3 nucleotides: TGTGCCAGCAGCGGGGTCTCCTACAATGAGCAGTTCTTC.

The gene calls are TRBV20-1 and TRBJ1-1; TRBD1 matches at 10 bases. Germline V CDR1 and CDR2: DFQATT, SNEGSKA (reference sequence). The trim removed 5 bases at V and 1 base at J, leaving 10 bases unmatched. This CDR3 spans 16 amino acids. The CDR3, as DNA: TGCAGTGCTCTATCCGGGACAGGGGTTTCGAACACTGAAGCTTTCTTT. Translated, it gives CSALSGTGVSNTEAFF.

The chain couples TRBV7-6 to TRBJ2-7; TRBD2 agrees at 7 bases. The CDR3 runs 17 residues. The germline CDR1 and CDR2 sequences are SGHVS and FNYEAQ. The ends lost 5 bases at V and 6 bases at J; junction bases unmatched: 19. In DNA, the CDR3 is TGTGCCAGCAGCCCCCTTGGGGCTAGCGGATCCGACCTCGAGCAGTACTTC. The encoded protein is CASSPLGASGSDLEQYF.

The chain's CDR3 is CASSIMGPRVMNTEAFF. The CDR3 region has the DNA TGTGCCAGTAGTATAATGGGTCCGCGGGTCATGAACACTGAAGCTTTCTTT. V and J are TRBV19 and TRBJ1-1; D unclear. The CDR3 contains 17 residues. The germline V gene has CDR1 LNHDA and CDR2 SQIVND (reference sequence). Trimming took 2 bases from V and 0 from J, leaving 16 bases between them. The variable domain in full, with the rest retrieved from reference TRBV19 and TRBJ1-1, is DGGITQSPKYLFRKEGQNVTLSCEQNLNHDAMYWYRQDPGQGLRLIYYSQIVNDFQKGDIAEGYSVSREKKESFPLTVTSAQKNPTAFYLCASSIMGPRVMNTEAFFGQGTRLTVV.

The rearrangement joins TRBV20-1 to TRBJ1-1; D is uncertain. CDR1 DFQATT and CDR2 SNEGSKA come from the germline V gene (reference sequence). The ends were cut back, 5 bases at V and 3 bases at J, with 7 bases in the middle. This CDR3 is built from 11 residues. The CDR3 reads CSASRDTEAFF. The CDR3 DNA follows: TGCAGTGCTTCGAGGGACACTGAAGCTTTCTTT.

CDR3 amino acids: CSAFLHGSSYEQYF. In DNA form, the CDR3 reads TGCAGTGCGTTTTTGCATGGGAGTTCCTACGAGCAGTACTTC. The chain employs TRBV20-1 and TRBJ2-7; tentative D call: TRBD2 (5 bases). V lost 6 bases and J lost 1, with 16 bases in between. The CDR3 covers 14 residues. Per the germline V gene, CDR1 is DFQATT and CDR2 is SNEGSKA (reference sequence).

This chain joins TRBV6-1 and TRBJ1-1; maybe TRBD1 (5 bases). Germline CDR1 is MNHNS and CDR2 is SASEGT. The CDR3 has 15 amino acids. Trimming stripped 1 base from V and 6 bases from J, with 15 bases between. CDR3 sequence (DNA): TGTGCCAGCAGTGAAGGTCAGGTAATAGGGGCTGAAGCTTTCTTT. Translated: CASSEGQVIGAEAFF.

The chain employs TRBV6-1 and TRBJ2-5; tentatively, D is TRBD1 (5 bases). Germline V gene sequence: CDR1 MNHNS, CDR2 SASEGT. With 6 bases removed from V and 2 bases from J, the gap between germline ends came to 22 bases. CDR3 length: 17 residues. As DNA, the CDR3 is TGTGCCAGCAGCCCCATACAGGCTCCGAGGAGTCAAGAGACCCAGTACTTC. Protein sequence: CASSPIQAPRSQETQYF.

The chain carries TRBV20-1 and TRBJ2-3, with 11 bases fitting TRBD2. Germline V lookup: CDR1 DFQATT, CDR2 SNEGSKA (reference sequence). This CDR3 is built from 13 residues. The CDR3 region has the DNA TGCAGGGGACTAGCGGCAGAAGGGGGTACGCAGTATTTT. It encodes CRGLAAEGGTQYF.

This clonotype has just one count. The J gene is TRBJ1-2, the V gene TRBV7-9; tentatively, D is TRBD1 (5 bases). Germline V lookup: CDR1 SEHNR, CDR2 FQNEAQ (reference sequence). This CDR3 region has 13 residues. V was clipped by 5 bases and J by 8 bases, with 15 bases between them. The DNA for the CDR3 is TGTGCCAGCAGCGAGGGGCTGGTGGGAGGCTACACCTTC. Its translation is CASSEGLVGGYTF.

This clonotype appeared once. J is TRBJ2-5 and V is TRBV6-2 or TRBV6-3, with TRBD1 matching over 7 bases. V lost 5 bases and J lost 7; bases outside the gene matches: 22. The CDR3 has 18 residues. Germline V gene data show CDR1 as MNHEY and CDR2 as SVGEGT. In DNA form, the CDR3 reads TGTGCCAGCAGTACTCCTGGGACAGAAATACTCAATCAGGGGACCCAGTACTTC. This codes for CASSTPGTEILNQGTQYF.

This clonotype was seen a handful of times. The chain joins TRBV7-9 to TRBJ1-2; D not resolved. The ends were cut back, 4 bases at V and 9 bases at J, with 18 bases in the middle. From germline, CDR1 is SEHNR and CDR2 FQNEAQ (reference sequence). The CDR3 runs 14 residues. CDR3 amino acids: CASSSLDSARSYTF. The CDR3 bases are TGTGCCAGCAGCTCTCTAGACTCGGCCCGGAGCTACACCTTC.

The chain couples TRBV27 to TRBJ1-2, with 7 bases aligning to TRBD1. CDR1 MNHEY and CDR2 SMNVEV come from the germline V gene (reference sequence). Unmatched junction bases numbered 7, after V lost 5 bases and J lost 4 bases. The CDR3 spans 14 residues. The CDR3 loop is CASSVPGQPYGYTF. DNA for the CDR3: TGTGCCAGCAGTGTGCCGGGACAGCCCTATGGCTACACCTTC.